This T cell receptor (beta chain) is from a study of blood T cell repertoires in COVID-19. Background on the study: Samples taken during acute and convalescent COVID-19 were collected in the United States, Italy and Spain. The analysed material was cDNA or gDNA that came from T cells, B-cell-depleted T cells, or PBMCs.

CDR1 is SQVTM and CDR2 is ANQGSEA in the germline V gene. The CDR3 covers 13 residues. Trimming left V 3 bases short and J 3 bases short, with 11 bases between. As originally analysed: Researchers report that nucleated cell counts were estimated from reference gene primer amplification. The data were produced by immunoSEQ multiplex PCR, yet TCRdb's version contains in-frame clones alone and is incomplete. That table furnishes V, J and clone size, whereas the DNA furnished D and trimming. The data hold about 140,000 clones, with around 83% observed a single time. In Seattle, patients joined the study during active infection and were tracked longitudinally.

This rearrangement joins TRBV29-1 to TRBJ1-1; tentative D call: TRBD1 (5 bases). The source is a man aged 30 to 45 with COVID-19, enrolled during active disease. Sample: peripheral blood. In DNA, the CDR3 is TGCAGCGTTGATGGGGCCTCCCACACTGAAGCTTTCTTT. Protein product: CSVDGASHTEAFF.